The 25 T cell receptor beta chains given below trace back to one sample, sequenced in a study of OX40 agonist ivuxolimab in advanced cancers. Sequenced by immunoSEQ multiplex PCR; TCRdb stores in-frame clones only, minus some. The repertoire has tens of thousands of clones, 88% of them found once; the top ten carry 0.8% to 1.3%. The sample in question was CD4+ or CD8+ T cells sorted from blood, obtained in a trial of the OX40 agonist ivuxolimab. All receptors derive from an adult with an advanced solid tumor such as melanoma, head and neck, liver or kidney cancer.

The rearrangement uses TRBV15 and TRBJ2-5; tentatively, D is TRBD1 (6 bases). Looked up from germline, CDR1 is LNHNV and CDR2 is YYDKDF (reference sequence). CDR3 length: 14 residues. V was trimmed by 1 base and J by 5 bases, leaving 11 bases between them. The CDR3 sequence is CATSRGGTGETQYF. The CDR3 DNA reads TGTGCCACCAGCAGAGGTGGCACAGGGGAGACCCAGTACTTC. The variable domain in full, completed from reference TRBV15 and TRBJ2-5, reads DAMVIQNPRYQVTQFGKPVTLSCSQTLNHNVMYWYQQKSSQAPKLLFHYYDKDFNNEADTPDNFQSRRPNTSFCFLDIRSPGLGDTAMYLCATSRGGTGETQYFGPGTRLLVL.

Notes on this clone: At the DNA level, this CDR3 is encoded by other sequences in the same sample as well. The CDR3 here is CASSQVTGAGNTIYF. The CDR3 DNA reads as TGTGCCAGCAGCCAGGTAACAGGCGCTGGAAACACCATATATTTT. This sequence joins TRBV4-2 and TRBJ1-3, with D possibly TRBD1 on 5 matching bases. The CDR3 has 15 residues. With 3 bases removed from V and 2 bases from J, the gap between germline ends came to 11 bases. Germline assignment: CDR1 LGHNA and CDR2 YNFKEQ.

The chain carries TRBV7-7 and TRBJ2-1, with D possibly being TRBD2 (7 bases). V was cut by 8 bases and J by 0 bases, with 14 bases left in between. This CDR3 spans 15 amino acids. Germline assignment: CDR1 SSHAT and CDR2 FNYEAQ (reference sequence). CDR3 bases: TGTGCCAGCGAGGGGGAGGGAAGCTCCTACAATGAGCAGTTCTTC. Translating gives CASEGEGSSYNEQFF. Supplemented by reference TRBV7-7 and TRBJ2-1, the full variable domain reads GAGVSQSPRYKVTKRGQDVTLRCDPISSHATLYWYQQALGQGPEFLTYFNYEAQPDKSGLPSDRFSAERPEGSISTLTIQRTEQRDSAMYRCASEGEGSSYNEQFFGPGTRLTVL.

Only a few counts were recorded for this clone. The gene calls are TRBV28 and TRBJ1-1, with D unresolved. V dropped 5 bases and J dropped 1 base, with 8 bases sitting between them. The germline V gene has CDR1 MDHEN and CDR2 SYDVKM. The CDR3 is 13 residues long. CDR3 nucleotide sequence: TGTGCCAGCAGTACCTACAGGAACACTGAAGCTTTCTTT. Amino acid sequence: CASSTYRNTEAFF.

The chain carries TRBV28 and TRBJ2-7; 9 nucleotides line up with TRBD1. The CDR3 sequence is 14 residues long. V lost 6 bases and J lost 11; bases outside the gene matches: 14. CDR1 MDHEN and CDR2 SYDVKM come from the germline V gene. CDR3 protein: CASSRGQGGGREYF. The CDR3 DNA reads TGTGCCAGCAGCCGGGGACAGGGTGGGGGTAGGGAGTACTTC.

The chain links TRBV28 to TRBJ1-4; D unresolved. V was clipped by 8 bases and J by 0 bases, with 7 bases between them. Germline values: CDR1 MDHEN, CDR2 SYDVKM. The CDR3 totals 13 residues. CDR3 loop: CASQGTTNEKLFF. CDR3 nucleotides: TGTGCCAGCCAAGGGACAACTAATGAAAAACTGTTTTTT.

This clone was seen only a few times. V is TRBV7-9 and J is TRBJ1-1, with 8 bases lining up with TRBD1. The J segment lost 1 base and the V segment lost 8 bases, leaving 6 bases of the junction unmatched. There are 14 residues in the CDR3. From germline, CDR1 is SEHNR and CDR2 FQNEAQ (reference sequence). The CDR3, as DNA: TGTGCCAGCCTGCTCGGACAGGGGAACACTGAAGCTTTCTTT. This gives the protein CASLLGQGNTEAFF.

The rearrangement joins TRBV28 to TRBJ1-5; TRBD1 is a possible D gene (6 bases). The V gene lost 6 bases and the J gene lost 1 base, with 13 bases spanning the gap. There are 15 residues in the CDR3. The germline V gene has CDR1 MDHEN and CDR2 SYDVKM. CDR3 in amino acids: CASRTPQGSNQPQHF. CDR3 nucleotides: TGTGCCAGCAGGACGCCACAGGGAAGCAATCAGCCCCAGCATTTT. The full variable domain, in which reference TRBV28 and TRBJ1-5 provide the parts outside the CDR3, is DVKVTQSSRYLVKRTGEKVFLECVQDMDHENMFWYRQDPGLGLRLIYFSYDVKMKEKGDIPEGYSVSREKKERFSLILESASTNQTSMYLCASRTPQGSNQPQHFGDGTRLSIL.

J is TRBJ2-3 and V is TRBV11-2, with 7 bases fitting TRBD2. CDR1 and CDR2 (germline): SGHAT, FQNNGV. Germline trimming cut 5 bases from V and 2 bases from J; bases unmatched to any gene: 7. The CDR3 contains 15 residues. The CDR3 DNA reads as TGTGCCAGCAGCCCAAAGGGAGGGAACACAGATACGCAGTATTTT. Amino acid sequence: CASSPKGGNTDTQYF.

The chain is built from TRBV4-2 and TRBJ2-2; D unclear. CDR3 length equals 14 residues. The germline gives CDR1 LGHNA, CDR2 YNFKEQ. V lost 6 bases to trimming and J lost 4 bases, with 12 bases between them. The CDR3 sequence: CASRQSQTTGELFF. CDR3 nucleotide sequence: TGTGCCAGCAGACAAAGCCAGACCACCGGGGAGCTGTTTTTT.

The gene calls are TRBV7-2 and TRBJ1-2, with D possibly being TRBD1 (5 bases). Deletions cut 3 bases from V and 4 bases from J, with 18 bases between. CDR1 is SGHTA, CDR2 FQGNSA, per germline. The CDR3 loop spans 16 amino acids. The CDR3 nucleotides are TGTGCCAGCAGCTTGAGCCGACAGCCCCGGACCTATGGCTACACCTTC. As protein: CASSLSRQPRTYGYTF.

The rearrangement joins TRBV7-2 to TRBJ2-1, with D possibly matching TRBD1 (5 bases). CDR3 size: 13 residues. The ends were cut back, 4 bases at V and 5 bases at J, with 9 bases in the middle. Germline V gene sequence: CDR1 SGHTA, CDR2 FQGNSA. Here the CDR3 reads CASSSTGDNEQFF. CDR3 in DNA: TGTGCCAGCAGCTCCACAGGAGACAATGAGCAGTTCTTC.

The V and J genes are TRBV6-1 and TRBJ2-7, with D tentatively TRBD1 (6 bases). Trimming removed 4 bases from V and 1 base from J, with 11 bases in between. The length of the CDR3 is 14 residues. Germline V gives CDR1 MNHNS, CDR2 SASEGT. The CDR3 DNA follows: TGTGCCAGCAGTGCACAGGGTTTTTCCTACGAGCAGTACTTC. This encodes CASSAQGFSYEQYF.

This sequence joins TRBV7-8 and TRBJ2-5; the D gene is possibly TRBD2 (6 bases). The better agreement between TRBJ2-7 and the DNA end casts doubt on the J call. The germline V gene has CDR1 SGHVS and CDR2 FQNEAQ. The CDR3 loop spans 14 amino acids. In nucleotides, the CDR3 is TGTGCCAGCAGCTACGGGACTCCCGGGGGCGAGCAGTACTTC. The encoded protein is CASSYGTPGGEQYF.

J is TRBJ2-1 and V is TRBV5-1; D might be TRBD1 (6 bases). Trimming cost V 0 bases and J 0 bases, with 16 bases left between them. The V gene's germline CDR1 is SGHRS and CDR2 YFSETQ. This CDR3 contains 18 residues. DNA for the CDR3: TGCGCCAGCAGCTTGGCCCCGTCAGGGGAAAGCTCCTACAATGAGCAGTTCTTC. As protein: CASSLAPSGESSYNEQFF.

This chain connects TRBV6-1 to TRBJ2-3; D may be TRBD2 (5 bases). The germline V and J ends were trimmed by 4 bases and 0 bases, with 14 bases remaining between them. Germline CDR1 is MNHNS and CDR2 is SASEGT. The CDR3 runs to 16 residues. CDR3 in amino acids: CASSGRTTLSTDTQYF. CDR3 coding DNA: TGTGCCAGCAGTGGGAGGACCACCCTTAGCACAGATACGCAGTATTTT.

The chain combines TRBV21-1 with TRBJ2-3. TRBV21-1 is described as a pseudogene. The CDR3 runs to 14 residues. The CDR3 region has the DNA TGTGCCAGCAGCACCCCGGGGGCCGAAGATACGCAGTATTTT. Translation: CASSTPGAEDTQYF.

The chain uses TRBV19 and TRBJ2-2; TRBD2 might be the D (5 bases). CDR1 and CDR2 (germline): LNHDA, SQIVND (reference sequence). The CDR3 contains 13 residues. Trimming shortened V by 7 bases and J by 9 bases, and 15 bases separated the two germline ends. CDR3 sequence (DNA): TGTGCCAGTACCCTATTAGGAGGCCGGGAGCTGTTTTTT. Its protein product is CASTLLGGRELFF.

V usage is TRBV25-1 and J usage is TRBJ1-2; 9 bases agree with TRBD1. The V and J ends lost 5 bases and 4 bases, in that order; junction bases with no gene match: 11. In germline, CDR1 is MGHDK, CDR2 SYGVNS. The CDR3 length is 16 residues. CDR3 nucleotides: TGTGCCAGCAGTAATAGGGAAACAGGGGGCGTCTATGGCTACACCTTC. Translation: CASSNRETGGVYGYTF.

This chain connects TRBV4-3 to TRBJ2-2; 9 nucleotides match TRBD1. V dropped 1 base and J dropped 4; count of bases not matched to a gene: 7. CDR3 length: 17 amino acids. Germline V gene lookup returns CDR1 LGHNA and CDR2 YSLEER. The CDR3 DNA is TGCGCCAGCAGCCAAGCGCCGGGACAGGGTGGCACCGGGGAGCTGTTTTTT. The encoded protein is CASSQAPGQGGTGELFF.

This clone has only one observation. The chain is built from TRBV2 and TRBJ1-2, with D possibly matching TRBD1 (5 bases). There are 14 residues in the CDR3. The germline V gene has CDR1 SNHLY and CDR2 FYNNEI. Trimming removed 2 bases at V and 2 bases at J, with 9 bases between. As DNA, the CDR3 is TGTGCCAGCAGTGAACAGGGCGGGAACTATGGCTACACCTTC. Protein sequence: CASSEQGGNYGYTF.

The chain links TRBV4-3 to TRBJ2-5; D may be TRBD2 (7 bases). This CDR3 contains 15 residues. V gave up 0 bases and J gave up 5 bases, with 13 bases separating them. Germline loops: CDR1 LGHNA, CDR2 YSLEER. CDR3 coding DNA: TGCGCCAGCAGCCAAGAATGGGGGGGCGCGGAGACCCAGTACTTC. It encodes CASSQEWGGAETQYF.

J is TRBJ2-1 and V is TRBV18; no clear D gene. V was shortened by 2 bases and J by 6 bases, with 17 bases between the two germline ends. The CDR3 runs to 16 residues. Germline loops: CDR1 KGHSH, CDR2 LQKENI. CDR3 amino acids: CASSPWAGVVGNEQFF. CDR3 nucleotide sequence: TGTGCCAGCTCACCATGGGCCGGCGTGGTAGGCAATGAGCAGTTCTTC.

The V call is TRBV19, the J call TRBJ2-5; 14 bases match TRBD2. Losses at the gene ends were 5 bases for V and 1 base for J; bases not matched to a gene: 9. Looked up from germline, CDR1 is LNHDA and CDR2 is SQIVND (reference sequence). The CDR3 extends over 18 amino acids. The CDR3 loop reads CASSPGTSGSSGQETQYF. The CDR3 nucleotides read TGTGCCAGTAGTCCCGGGACTAGCGGGAGCAGCGGCCAAGAGACCCAGTACTTC.

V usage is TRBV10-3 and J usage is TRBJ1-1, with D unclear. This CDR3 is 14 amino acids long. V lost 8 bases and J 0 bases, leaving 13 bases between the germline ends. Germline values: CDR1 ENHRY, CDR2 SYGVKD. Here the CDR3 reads CAISQEGMNTEAFF. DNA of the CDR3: TGTGCCATCTCCCAGGAGGGCATGAACACTGAAGCTTTCTTT.